This T cell receptor beta chain was documented in a study of cytomegalovirus exposure and HLA in healthy donors. Overall study findings and caveats: The authors excluded some V segments, including TRBV6-2 and TRBV6-3, as indistinguishable. When a later analysis was performed, an Asian-associated ancestry cluster reportedly had fewer N-insertions than the roughly 730-donor mean.

With 60 Vbeta and 13 Jbeta primers, the PCR was carried out. The method was immunoSEQ multiplex PCR; TCRdb's version includes in-frame clones alone and lacks a portion of them. The table has about 160,000 clones, approximately 78% seen once. Trimming shortened V by 0 bases and J by 6 bases, and 11 bases separated the two germline ends. The length of the CDR3 is 15 residues. The germline V gene has CDR1 LGHNA and CDR2 YNFKEQ. A word on this clone: Antigen unknown.

This TCR was sampled from a young woman in good health and CMV-seronegative. The sample consisted of PBMCs. The rearrangement links TRBV4-2 to TRBJ2-2; D might be TRBD2 (5 bases). CDR3 in amino acids: CASSQETSIPGELFF. The CDR3 bases are TGTGCCAGCAGCCAAGAAACTAGTATCCCCGGGGAGCTGTTTTTT.